A selection of T cell receptor beta chains follows, all from one sample in a study of cytotoxic CD8 clonotypes in ibrutinib-treated CLL. Only in-frame clones appear in the TCRdb table, and some are missing; sequencing was by immunoSEQ multiplex PCR. The repertoire has more than 200,000 clones, 70% of them found once; the top ten carry less than 20%. This specimen was PBMCs, taken after 24 months of ibrutinib treatment. Receptor source: a human donor with chronic lymphocytic leukemia. Both conserved end residues are part of each CDR3. A D gene is named only where the DNA matches it firmly. Expanded clones are given a class, and other clones once, few, many or no size at all.

j_call: TRBJ2-1; d_call: TRBD2; v_call: TRBV4-2; clone_size: -; cdr3_nt: TGTGCCAGCAGCCCGACTAGCGGCCCCGAGAATGAGCAGTTCTTC; cdr3_aa: CASSPTSGPENEQFF
j_call: TRBJ2-1; d_call: -; v_call: TRBV29-1; clone_size: -; cdr3_nt: TGCAGCGTTGACCCGATTGGGACAAGCCCTGAGCAGTTCTTC; cdr3_aa: CSVDPIGTSPEQFF
j_call: TRBJ2-7; d_call: -; v_call: TRBV7-9; clone_size: few; cdr3_nt: TGTGCCAGCAGCTTAGCAGGCCCACACTCCTACGAGCAGTACTTC; cdr3_aa: CASSLAGPHSYEQYF
j_call: TRBJ1-1; d_call: -; v_call: TRBV6-5; clone_size: few; cdr3_nt: TGTGCCAGCAGCCGCGGGACTGAAGCTTTCTTT; cdr3_aa: CASSRGTEAFF
j_call: TRBJ2-1; d_call: -; v_call: TRBV6-1; clone_size: -; cdr3_nt: TGTGCCAGCAGGGAGACACCCAATCCATACAATGAGCAGTTCTTC; cdr3_aa: CASRETPNPYNEQFF
j_call: TRBJ2-7; d_call: TRBD2; v_call: TRBV27; clone_size: -; cdr3_nt: TGTGCCAGCAGTTTCCCCGGGAGGTCCTACGAGCAGTACTTC; cdr3_aa: CASSFPGRSYEQYF
j_call: TRBJ2-1; d_call: -; v_call: TRBV10-2; clone_size: -; cdr3_nt: TGCGCCAGCAGTTGGTTAACGGGGCGTGTAGATGAGCAGTTCTTC; cdr3_aa: CASSWLTGRVDEQFF
j_call: TRBJ1-2; d_call: TRBD1; v_call: TRBV29-1; clone_size: -; cdr3_nt: TGCAGCGTTGAAAGGGACAGGGGCTATGGCTACACCTTC; cdr3_aa: CSVERDRGYGYTF
j_call: TRBJ2-7; d_call: TRBD1; v_call: TRBV7-9; clone_size: once; cdr3_nt: TGTGCCAGCAGCCCCAGATCAGGGGGCTACGAGCAGTACTTC; cdr3_aa: CASSPRSGGYEQYF
j_call: TRBJ1-2; d_call: TRBD1; v_call: TRBV18; clone_size: -; cdr3_nt: TGTGCCAGCTCACCACCTCAGGGGGTCTATGGCTACACCTTC; cdr3_aa: CASSPPQGVYGYTF
j_call: TRBJ2-1; d_call: TRBD2; v_call: TRBV10-3; clone_size: once; cdr3_nt: TGTGCCATCAGTGAGGGGGGACTAGCGGGAACTTACAATGAGCAGTTCTTC; cdr3_aa: CAISEGGLAGTYNEQFF
j_call: TRBJ1-1; d_call: -; v_call: TRBV27; clone_size: -; cdr3_nt: TGTGCCAGCAGTTTATTTGGGGTGGTGGGCACTGAAGCTTTCTTT; cdr3_aa: CASSLFGVVGTEAFF
j_call: TRBJ2-7; d_call: -; v_call: TRBV7-8; clone_size: once; cdr3_nt: TGTGCCAGCAGCTTATACGGACGCGAGCAGTACTTC; cdr3_aa: CASSLYGREQYF
j_call: TRBJ1-2; d_call: -; v_call: TRBV5-1; clone_size: few; cdr3_nt: TGCGCCAGCAGCCCGAGGGACTATGGCTACACCTTC; cdr3_aa: CASSPRDYGYTF
j_call: TRBJ2-1; d_call: -; v_call: TRBV27; clone_size: -; cdr3_nt: TGTGCCAGCAGTTCTGAGGGAGAGGGGCGCAATGAGCAGTTCTTC; cdr3_aa: CASSSEGEGRNEQFF
j_call: TRBJ2-7; d_call: TRBD2; v_call: TRBV6-5; clone_size: few; cdr3_nt: TGTGCCAGCAAACCGGGACTAGCGGCCGAGCAGTACTTC; cdr3_aa: CASKPGLAAEQYF
j_call: TRBJ2-7; d_call: -; v_call: TRBV6-6; clone_size: -; cdr3_nt: TGTGCCACCGCGTGGGGAAATCCCTACGAGCAGTACTTC; cdr3_aa: CATAWGNPYEQYF
j_call: TRBJ1-2; d_call: TRBD1; v_call: TRBV28; clone_size: -; cdr3_nt: TGTGCCAGCAGGCATACTCTACAGACAGGGAAGTATGGCTACACCTTC; cdr3_aa: CASRHTLQTGKYGYTF
j_call: TRBJ2-3; d_call: -; v_call: TRBV27; clone_size: -; cdr3_nt: TGTGCCAGCAGTTTCCCAGGGGCCACCACAGATACGCAGTATTTT; cdr3_aa: CASSFPGATTDTQYF
j_call: TRBJ2-3; d_call: TRBD2; v_call: TRBV30; clone_size: -; cdr3_nt: TGTGCCTGGAATAGCGGGAACTCAGATACGCAGTATTTT; cdr3_aa: CAWNSGNSDTQYF
j_call: TRBJ2-1; d_call: TRBD2; v_call: TRBV7-3; clone_size: -; cdr3_nt: TGTGCCAGCAGCTTCAGGACTAGTGGGGTCAATGAGCAGTTCTTC; cdr3_aa: CASSFRTSGVNEQFF
j_call: TRBJ2-1; d_call: -; v_call: TRBV29-1; clone_size: -; cdr3_nt: TGCAGCGCTGTAACAGGGTTTGACAATGAGCAGTTCTTC; cdr3_aa: CSAVTGFDNEQFF
j_call: TRBJ2-1; d_call: -; v_call: TRBV19; clone_size: -; cdr3_nt: TGTGCTAGTAAGGATCCTCCCGGCGGATACAATGAGCAGTTCTTC; cdr3_aa: CASKDPPGGYNEQFF
j_call: TRBJ2-1; d_call: -; v_call: TRBV28; clone_size: -; cdr3_nt: TGTGCCAGCACTCGTGGCGGCGGACGCCCCGAAGGGGGTGAGCAGTTCTTC; cdr3_aa: CASTRGGGRPEGGEQFF